These 11 T cell receptor beta chains were all obtained from the same sample, sequenced in a study of T cell changes during pregnancy in multiple sclerosis. TCRdb's table, derived via immunoSEQ multiplex PCR, lists solely in-frame clones and lacks some. The data contain just over 90,000 clones, roughly 91% of them seen just once; the ten biggest clones take up about 1.7%. Here the sequenced sample was peripheral blood, taken after pregnancy. The source is a female donor in good health, enrolled as a control in a pregnancy study.

The chain is built from TRBV4-3 and TRBJ1-3; 7 positions match TRBD1. The CDR3 contains 15 residues. Germline loops: CDR1 LGHNA, CDR2 YSLEER. The V gene end was trimmed by 3 bases and the J gene end by 4 bases; junction bases not matched to a gene: 6. The chain's CDR3 is CASSQGRGLGNTIYF. The CDR3, as DNA: TGCGCCAGCAGCCAGGGCAGGGGGTTGGGAAACACCATATATTTT.

Concerning this clone: One junction end does not reproduce the germline sequence, and a read error may be involved. This chain links TRBV6-5 with TRBJ2-7, with D perhaps TRBD1 (6 bases). This CDR3 has 12 residues. Germline lookup yields CDR1 MNHEY and CDR2 SVGAGI. The CDR3 sequence is CASSEGDTSRVF. The CDR3 nucleotides are TGTGCCAGCAGTGAAGGGGACACCTCCCGCGTCTTC.

The chain carries TRBV4-2 and TRBJ1-1; D is unclear. Germline V gene lookup returns CDR1 LGHNA and CDR2 YNFKEQ. Trimming removed 5 bases at V and 0 bases at J, with 19 bases between. The CDR3 spans 17 residues. Here the CDR3 DNA reads TGTGCCAGCAGCTGGGAGAGATCCGACTCTATGAACACTGAAGCTTTCTTT. Amino acids: CASSWERSDSMNTEAFF.

The J gene is TRBJ2-1, the V gene TRBV4-1; 12 nucleotides match TRBD2. This CDR3 spans 14 amino acids. With 4 bases clipped from V and 12 bases from J, the junction kept 7 bases outside the gene matches. Germline V gene data show CDR1 as MGHRA and CDR2 as YSYEKL. The CDR3 sequence is CASSPPSGGASQFF. The CDR3 DNA sequence: TGCGCCAGCAGCCCCCCTAGCGGGGGGGCCTCGCAGTTCTTC.

This chain connects TRBV7-8 to TRBJ1-2; no reliable D call. The germline V and J ends were trimmed by 1 base and 5 bases, with 14 bases remaining between them. The CDR3 length is 15 residues. Germline V gene lookup returns CDR1 SGHVS and CDR2 FQNEAQ. CDR3 amino acids: CASSLDRQASYGYTF. CDR3 DNA sequence: TGTGCCAGCAGCTTAGATAGGCAGGCTTCTTATGGCTACACCTTC.

The chain carries TRBV29-1 and TRBJ1-4, with TRBD1 matching over 7 bases. Germline V gene sequence: CDR1 SQVTM, CDR2 ANQGSEA. CDR3 length: 15 residues. Trimming cost V 2 bases and J 6 bases; bases outside gene matches: 9. CDR3 nucleotides: TGCAGCGTTGAAAGGTTTAGACAGGGTGATGAAAAACTGTTTTTT. This encodes CSVERFRQGDEKLFF.

This clone was seen a few times. The chain has TRBV9 and TRBJ1-1, with 7 bases lining up with TRBD1. V gave up 2 bases and J gave up 1 base; unmatched junction bases: 5. Germline lookup yields CDR1 SGDLS and CDR2 YYNGEE. The CDR3 covers 15 residues. CDR3 bases: TGTGCCAGCAGCGTGTACAGGGGTTCGAACACTGAAGCTTTCTTT. Protein: CASSVYRGSNTEAFF.

The rearrangement uses TRBV5-1 and TRBJ1-1, with 8 bases aligning to TRBD1. Germline V CDR1 and CDR2: SGHRS, YFSETQ. After removal of 4 bases from V and 2 bases from J, the junction contained 7 bases not matched to a gene. This CDR3 is 15 amino acids long. CDR3 DNA sequence: TGCGCCAGCAGCGAGGGGGACAGGAGAAACACTGAAGCTTTCTTT. Encoded protein: CASSEGDRRNTEAFF.

This chain uses TRBV11-1 with TRBJ1-2; possible D gene TRBD1, 6 bases. The CDR3 covers 12 residues. V lost 6 bases and J 10 bases, leaving 15 bases between the germline ends. CDR1 and CDR2 (germline): SGHAT, FQDESV (reference sequence). The CDR3 nucleotides are TGTGCCAGCAGTTTGACAGGCCTCGTCTACACCTTC. It yields the protein CASSLTGLVYTF.

This clone was seen a few times. In DNA form, the CDR3 reads TGTGCCAGCTCTAAGGCAGGGGGGACTGAAGCTTTCTTT. Its translation is CASSKAGGTEAFF. V usage is TRBV7-9 and J usage is TRBJ1-1, with TRBD1 matching 7 bases. Per the germline V gene, CDR1 is SEHNR and CDR2 is FQNEAQ (reference sequence). The J segment lost 5 bases and the V segment lost 8 bases, leaving 8 bases of the junction unmatched. CDR3 length equals 13 residues.

Comments on this clone: At one of its ends the junction is not consistent with the germline gene, which may arise from a read error. The sample carries other DNA sequences with the same CDR3. The chain links TRBV4-2 to TRBJ1-6; 7 bases fit TRBD1. This CDR3 is built from 15 residues. The V gene's germline CDR1 is LGHNA and CDR2 YNFKEQ. The DNA for the CDR3 is TGTGCCAGCAGCCAAGACGGGACAGAAGCTTCACCCCTCCACTTC. As protein: CASSQDGTEASPLHF.